This entry lists 6 T cell receptor beta chains sequenced from one sample in a study of blood T cell repertoires in COVID-19. Sequencing used immunoSEQ multiplex PCR; TCRdb keeps in-frame clones, though not all of them. The repertoire consists of some 200,000 clones, with about 85% occurring once and the leading ten covering 2.5% to 3.5%. The specimen sequenced was peripheral blood. The receptors derive from a man over 45 who had recovered from COVID-19.

The chain couples TRBV7-6 to TRBJ2-7, with 12 nucleotides matching TRBD2. This CDR3 is built from 18 residues. Germline-derived CDR1 and CDR2 are SGHVS and FNYEAQ. V shed 4 bases, J shed 0 bases, and the junction held 10 bases outside the gene matches. CDR3 DNA: TGTGCCAGCAGCTCGAAACTAGCGGGAGGCCCAAACTCCTACGAGCAGTACTTC. This encodes CASSSKLAGGPNSYEQYF.

This chain links TRBV6-6 with TRBJ2-1; 9 positions match TRBD1. The germline gives CDR1 MNHNY, CDR2 SVGAGI (reference sequence). This CDR3 region has 14 residues. V trimming: 6 bases; J trimming: 9 bases; junction bases outside the gene matches: 9. The CDR3 DNA is TGTGCCAGCAGAAAACCGGGACAGGGATCTGAGCAGTTCTTC. The encoded protein is CASRKPGQGSEQFF.

The V call is TRBV27, the J call TRBJ2-7; the match to TRBD2 covers 8 bases. This CDR3 has 15 amino acids. The germline CDR1 and CDR2 sequences are MNHEY and SMNVEV (reference sequence). The trim removed 2 bases at V and 1 base at J, leaving 4 bases unmatched. CDR3 sequence: CASSLRGGSSYEQYF. CDR3 sequence (DNA): TGTGCCAGCAGTTTACGGGGGGGCAGTTCCTACGAGCAGTACTTC.

The V call is TRBV11-2, the J call TRBJ1-1; 7 bases align to TRBD1. V was clipped by 11 bases and J by 4 bases; unmatched bases: 10. There are 13 residues in the CDR3. Germline loops: CDR1 SGHAT, CDR2 FQNNGV. CDR3 loop: CAGTRGAGTEAFF. CDR3 nucleotides: TGTGCCGGGACCAGGGGGGCGGGCACTGAAGCTTTCTTT. The whole variable domain, remainder taken from reference TRBV11-2 and TRBJ1-1, is EAGVAQSPRYKIIEKRQSVAFWCNPISGHATLYWYQQILGQGPKLLIQFQNNGVVDDSQLPKDRFSAERLKGVDSTLKIQPAKLEDSAVYLCAGTRGAGTEAFFGQGTRLTVV.

The chain is built from TRBV5-1 and TRBJ2-1; TRBD2 matches at 8 bases. CDR3 length: 13 amino acids. Germline CDR1 reads SGHRS; CDR2 reads YFSETQ. V gave up 4 bases and J gave up 5 bases; unmatched junction bases: 2. CDR3 region: CASSTSGNNEQFF. As DNA, the CDR3 is TGCGCCAGCAGCACTAGCGGCAACAATGAGCAGTTCTTC.

The gene calls are TRBV30 and TRBJ2-2; D may be TRBD2 (5 bases). Trimming stripped 4 bases from V and 6 bases from J, with 9 bases between. This CDR3 has 12 residues. From germline, CDR1 is GTSNPN and CDR2 SVGIG (reference sequence). CDR3 sequence reads: CAWTSWAGELFF. The DNA of the CDR3 is TGTGCCTGGACTAGCTGGGCCGGGGAGCTGTTTTTT.